Described below is a single T cell receptor beta chain sequence and its context. The data were obtained in a study of control samples from healthy donors and cancer patients. Germline V CDR1 and CDR2: ENHRY, SYGVKD. J was trimmed by 3 bases and V by 10 bases; bases with no gene match: 5. CDR3 length equals 13 residues. The data were produced by immunoSEQ multiplex PCR, yet TCRdb's version contains in-frame clones alone and is incomplete. This sample has 60,000 to 65,000 clones, with almost 85% found just once. The TCR comes from a man between 35 and 55 years old in good health. The V call is TRBV10-3, the J call TRBJ1-4, with 7 bases aligning to TRBD1. Source material: blood. CDR3 nucleotide sequence: TGTGCCACGATGGGACAGTCTAATGAAAAACTGTTTTTT. Residues: CATMGQSNEKLFF.